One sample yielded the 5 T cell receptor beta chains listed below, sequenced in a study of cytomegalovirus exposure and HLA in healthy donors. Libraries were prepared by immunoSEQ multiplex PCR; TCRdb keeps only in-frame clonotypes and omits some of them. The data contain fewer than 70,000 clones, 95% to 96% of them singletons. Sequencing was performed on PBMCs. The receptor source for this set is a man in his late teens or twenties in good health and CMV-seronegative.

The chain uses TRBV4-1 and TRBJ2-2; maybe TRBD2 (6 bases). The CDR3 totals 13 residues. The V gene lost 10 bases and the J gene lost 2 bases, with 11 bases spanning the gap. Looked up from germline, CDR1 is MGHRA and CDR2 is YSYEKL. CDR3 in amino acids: CATSGLNTGELFF. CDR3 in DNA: TGCGCCACAAGCGGGTTAAACACCGGGGAGCTGTTTTTT.

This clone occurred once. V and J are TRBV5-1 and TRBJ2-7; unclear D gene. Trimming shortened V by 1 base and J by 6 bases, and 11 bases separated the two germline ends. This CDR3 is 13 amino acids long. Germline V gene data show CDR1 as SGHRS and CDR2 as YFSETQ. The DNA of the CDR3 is TGCGCCAGCAGCTTGATACCCGCAGGCGAGCAGTACTTC. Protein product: CASSLIPAGEQYF.

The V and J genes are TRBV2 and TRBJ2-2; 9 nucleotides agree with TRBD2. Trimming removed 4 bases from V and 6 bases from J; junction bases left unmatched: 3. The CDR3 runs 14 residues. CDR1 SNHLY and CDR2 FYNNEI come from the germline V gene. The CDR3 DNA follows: TGTGCCAGCAGTGTTAGCGGGAGCGCCGGGGAGCTGTTTTTT. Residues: CASSVSGSAGELFF.

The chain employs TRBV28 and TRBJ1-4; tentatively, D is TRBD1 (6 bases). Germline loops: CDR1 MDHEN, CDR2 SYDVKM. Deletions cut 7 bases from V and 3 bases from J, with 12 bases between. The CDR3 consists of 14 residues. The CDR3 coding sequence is TGTGCCAGCAACGTACAGGGTTCTAATGAAAAACTGTTTTTT. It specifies CASNVQGSNEKLFF.

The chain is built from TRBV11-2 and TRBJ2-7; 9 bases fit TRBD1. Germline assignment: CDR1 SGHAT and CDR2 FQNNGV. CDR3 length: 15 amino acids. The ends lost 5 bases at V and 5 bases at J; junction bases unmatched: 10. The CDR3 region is CASSLSRDRVHEQYF. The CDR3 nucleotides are TGTGCCAGCAGCCTTAGCCGGGACAGGGTTCACGAGCAGTACTTC.